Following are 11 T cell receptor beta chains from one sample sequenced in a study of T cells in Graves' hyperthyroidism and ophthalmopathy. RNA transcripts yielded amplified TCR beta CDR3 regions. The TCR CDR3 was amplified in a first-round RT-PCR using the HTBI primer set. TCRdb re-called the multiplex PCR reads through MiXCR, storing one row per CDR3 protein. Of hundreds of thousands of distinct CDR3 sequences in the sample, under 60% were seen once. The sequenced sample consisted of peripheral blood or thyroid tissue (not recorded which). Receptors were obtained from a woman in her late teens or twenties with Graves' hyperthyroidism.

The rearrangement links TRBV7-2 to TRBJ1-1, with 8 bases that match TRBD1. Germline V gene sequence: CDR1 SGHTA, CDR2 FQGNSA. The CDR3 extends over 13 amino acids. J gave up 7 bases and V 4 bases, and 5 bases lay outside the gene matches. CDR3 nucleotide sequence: TGTGCCAGCAGCTGGCCAGGGGGCGGTGAAGCTTTCTTT. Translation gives CASSWPGGGEAFF. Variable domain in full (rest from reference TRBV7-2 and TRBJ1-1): GAGVSQSPSNKVTEKGKDVELRCDPISGHTALYWYRQSLGQGLEFLIYFQGNSAPDKSGLPSDRFSAERTGGSVSTLTIQRTQQEDSAVYLCASSWPGGGEAFFGQGTRLTVV.

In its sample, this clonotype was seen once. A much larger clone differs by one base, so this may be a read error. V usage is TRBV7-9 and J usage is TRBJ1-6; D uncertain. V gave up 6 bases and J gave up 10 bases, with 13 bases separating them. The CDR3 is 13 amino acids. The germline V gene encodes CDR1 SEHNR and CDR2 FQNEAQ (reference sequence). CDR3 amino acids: CASRSEGESPLHF. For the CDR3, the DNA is TGTGCCAGCAGATCTGAGGGAGAATCACCCCTCCACTTT.

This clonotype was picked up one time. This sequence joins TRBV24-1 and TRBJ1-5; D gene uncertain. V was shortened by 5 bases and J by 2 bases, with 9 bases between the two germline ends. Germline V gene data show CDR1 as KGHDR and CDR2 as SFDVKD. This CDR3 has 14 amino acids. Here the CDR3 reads CATSGGDGNQPQHF. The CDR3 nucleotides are TGTGCCACCAGTGGGGGAGATGGCAATCAGCCCCAGCATTTT.

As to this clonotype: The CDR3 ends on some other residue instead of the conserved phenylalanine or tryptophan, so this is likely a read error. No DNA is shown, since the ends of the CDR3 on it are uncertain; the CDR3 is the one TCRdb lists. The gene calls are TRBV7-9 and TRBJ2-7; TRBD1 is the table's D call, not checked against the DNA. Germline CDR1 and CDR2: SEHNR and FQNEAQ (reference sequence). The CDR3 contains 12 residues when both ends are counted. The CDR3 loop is CASSFPGIVGHS.

The CDR3 sequence: CASSHPPDGYSAFF. CDR3 DNA: TGTGCCAGCAGCCACCCTCCTGACGGGTATTCAGCTTTCTTT. V is TRBV11-2 and J is TRBJ1-1, with D hard to call. This CDR3 contains 14 residues. In germline, CDR1 is SGHAT, CDR2 FQNNGV. Between the trimmed V and J ends, which lost 5 bases and 10 bases, there was a span of 20 bases.

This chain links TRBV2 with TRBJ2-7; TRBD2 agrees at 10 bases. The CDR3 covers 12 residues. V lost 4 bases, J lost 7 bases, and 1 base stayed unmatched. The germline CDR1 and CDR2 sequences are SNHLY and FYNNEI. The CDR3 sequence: CASSVSGREQYF. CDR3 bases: TGTGCCAGCAGTGTTAGCGGGAGGGAGCAGTACTTC.

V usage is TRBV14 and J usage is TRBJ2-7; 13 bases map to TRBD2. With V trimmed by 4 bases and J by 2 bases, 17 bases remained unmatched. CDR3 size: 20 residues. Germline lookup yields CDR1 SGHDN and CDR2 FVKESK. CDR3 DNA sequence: TGTGCCAGCAGCCGTAACATCGGGACTAGCGGGACTATCTCCCCCTACGAGCAGTACTTC. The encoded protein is CASSRNIGTSGTISPYEQYF.

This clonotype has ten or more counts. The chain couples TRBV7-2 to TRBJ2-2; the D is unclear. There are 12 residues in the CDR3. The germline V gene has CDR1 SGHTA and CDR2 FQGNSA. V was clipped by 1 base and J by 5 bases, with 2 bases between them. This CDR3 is CASSLDTGELFF. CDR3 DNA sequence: TGTGCCAGCAGCTTAGATACCGGGGAGCTGTTTTTT.

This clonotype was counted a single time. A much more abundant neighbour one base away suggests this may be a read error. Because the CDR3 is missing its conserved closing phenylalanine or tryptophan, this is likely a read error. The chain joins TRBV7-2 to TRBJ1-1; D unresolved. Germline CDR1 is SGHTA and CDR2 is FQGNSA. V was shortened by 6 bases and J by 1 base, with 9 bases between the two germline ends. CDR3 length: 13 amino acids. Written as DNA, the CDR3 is TGTGCCAGCAGGATTGGTCAGAACACTGAAGCTTTCTCT. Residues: CASRIGQNTEAFS.

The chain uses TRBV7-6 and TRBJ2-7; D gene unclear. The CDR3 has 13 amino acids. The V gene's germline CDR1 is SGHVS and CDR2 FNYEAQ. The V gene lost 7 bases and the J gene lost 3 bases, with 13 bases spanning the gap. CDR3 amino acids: CASNLGPIYEQYF. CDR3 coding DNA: TGTGCCAGCAACCTCGGACCCATCTACGAGCAGTACTTC. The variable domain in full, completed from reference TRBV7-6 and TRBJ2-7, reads GAGVSQSPRYKVTKRGQDVALRCDPISGHVSLYWYRQALGQGPEFLTYFNYEAQQDKSGLPNDRFSAERPEGSISTLTIQRTEQRDSAMYRCASNLGPIYEQYFGPGTRLTVT.

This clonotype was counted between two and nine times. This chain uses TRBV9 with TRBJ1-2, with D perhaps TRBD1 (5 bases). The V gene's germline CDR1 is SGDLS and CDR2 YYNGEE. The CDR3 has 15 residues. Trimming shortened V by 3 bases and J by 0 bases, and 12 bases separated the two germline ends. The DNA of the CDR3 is TGTGCCAGCAGCGGAGGGACGGCCACTAACTATGGCTACACCTTC. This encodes CASSGGTATNYGYTF.